This is a list of T cell receptor beta chains from one sample in a study of T cell responses to AZD1222 COVID-19 vaccine. Some clones are missing from TCRdb's copy, which holds only in-frame ones; the method was immunoSEQ multiplex PCR. The sample has 150,000 or so clones; around 92% are singletons. The source was peripheral blood, collected on day 0 of AZD1222 vaccination. Receptors were obtained from an adult in good health. Each CDR3 is given with its conserved first and last residue. D genes are given only for firm matches. Only some rows state a clone size, as once, few, many or a class for expanded clones.

>TRBV7-3|-|-|TRBJ2-1
CASSLWAGKGYNEQFF
TGTGCCAGCAGCTTATGGGCAGGTAAAGGCTACAATGAGCAGTTCTTC
>TRBV27|-|-|TRBJ2-7
CASSPAGGYEQYF
TGTGCCAGCAGTCCGGCCGGAGGCTACGAGCAGTACTTC
>TRBV6-5|once|TRBD1|TRBJ1-5
CASSYSLGGGQPQHF
TGTGCCAGCAGTTACTCGTTAGGGGGCGGTCAGCCCCAGCATTTT
>TRBV6-2/TRBV6-3|-|-|TRBJ2-2
CASSWGTNTGELFF
TGTGCCAGCAGCTGGGGTACGAACACCGGGGAGCTGTTTTTT
>TRBV9|-|-|TRBJ2-3
CASSPVGDTQYF
TGTGCCAGCAGCCCAGTAGGGGATACGCAGTATTTT
>TRBV4-3|-|-|TRBJ2-3
CASSQETNTQYF
TGCGCCAGCAGCCAAGAGACAAATACGCAGTATTTT
>TRBV10-3|-|-|TRBJ2-3
CAISDAEGMGDTQYF
TGTGCCATCAGTGACGCGGAGGGGATGGGAGATACGCAGTATTTT
>TRBV19|-|TRBD1|TRBJ1-5
CASNTLTGARNQPQHF
TGTGCCAGTAACACTCTGACAGGGGCCCGTAATCAGCCCCAGCATTTT
>TRBV6-2/TRBV6-3|-|-|TRBJ1-6
CASSYSLGDSPLHF
TGTGCCAGCAGTTACTCCCTTGGAGATTCACCCCTCCACTTT
>TRBV2|-|TRBD1|TRBJ2-3
CASSDGRTGDTDTQYF
TGTGCCAGCAGCGATGGGAGGACAGGGGACACAGATACGCAGTATTTT
>TRBV6-5|-|-|TRBJ1-5
CASILDPVRGQPQHF
TGTGCCAGCATCTTAGACCCGGTCAGGGGACAGCCCCAGCATTTT
>TRBV3-1/TRBV3-2|-|TRBD1|TRBJ1-3
CASRKQGGNTIYF
TGTGCCAGCAGAAAACAGGGGGGAAACACCATATATTTT
>TRBV6-6|-|TRBD2|TRBJ2-2
CASNPTSWGNTGELFF
TGTGCCAGCAATCCGACTAGCTGGGGGAACACCGGGGAGCTGTTTTTT
>TRBV29-1|-|-|TRBJ2-5
CSVAGAQETQYF
TGCAGCGTTGCCGGCGCTCAAGAGACCCAGTACTTC
>TRBV5-1|-|-|TRBJ1-1
CASSLDRLNTEAFF
TGCGCCAGCAGCTTAGACAGGTTGAACACTGAAGCTTTCTTT
>TRBV5-5|-|TRBD1|TRBJ1-2
CASSRLSDRGNYGYTF
TGTGCCAGCAGTCGCCTTTCTGACAGGGGTAACTATGGCTACACCTTC
>TRBV3-1/TRBV3-2|-|-|TRBJ1-1
CASRSSGTTEAFF
TGTGCCAGTAGATCATCCGGGACTACTGAAGCTTTCTTT
>TRBV5-6|-|TRBD1|TRBJ1-2
CASSSGNTGDYGYTF
TGTGCCAGCAGCTCCGGCAATACAGGGGACTATGGCTACACCTTC
>TRBV13|few|-|TRBJ1-2
CASSLRQSNYTF
TGTGCCAGCAGCTTAAGACAGTCCAACTACACCTTC
>TRBV6-5|once|TRBD1|TRBJ1-2
CASGTAPYGYTF
TGTGCCAGCGGGACAGCCCCCTATGGCTACACCTTC
>TRBV9|-|-|TRBJ1-5
CASSVGEAGFRDQPQHF
TGTGCCAGCAGCGTAGGGGAGGCAGGGTTTAGGGATCAGCCCCAGCATTTT
>TRBV19|-|-|TRBJ2-2
CALKDPTGELFF
TGTGCCCTAAAGGACCCAACCGGGGAGCTGTTTTTT
>TRBV11-2|-|-|TRBJ1-1
CASSVGTGTEAFF
TGTGCCAGCAGCGTCGGGACGGGCACTGAAGCTTTCTTT
>TRBV7-9|-|-|TRBJ1-1
CASSFSAEAFF
TGTGCCAGCAGCTTCAGTGCTGAAGCTTTCTTT
>TRBV19|-|-|TRBJ1-3
CASNGGQKNSGNTIYF
TGTGCCAGTAATGGCGGTCAGAAAAACTCTGGAAACACCATATATTTT
>TRBV6-1|-|-|TRBJ1-2
CASSESNSHYGYTF
TGTGCCAGCAGTGAATCCAACAGTCACTATGGCTACACCTTC
>TRBV3-1/TRBV3-2|-|-|TRBJ2-1
CASSQDKGYEQFF
TGTGCCAGCAGCCAAGATAAAGGGTACGAGCAGTTCTTC
>TRBV28|-|-|TRBJ2-5
CASSQLDPEWETQYF
TGTGCCAGCAGTCAGTTAGACCCCGAATGGGAGACCCAGTACTTC
>TRBV19|-|-|TRBJ1-5
CASSITQGQPQHF
TGTGCCAGTAGTATAACTCAGGGCCAGCCCCAGCATTTT
>TRBV7-8|once|-|TRBJ1-2
CASSLGRRPSNYGYTF
TGTGCCAGCAGCTTAGGACGTAGGCCTTCTAACTATGGCTACACCTTC
>TRBV18|-|TRBD1|TRBJ2-1
CASSPQGQRTSGTYNEQFF
TGTGCCAGCTCACCCCAGGGACAGAGAACATCGGGTACATACAATGAGCAGTTCTTC
>TRBV5-4|-|TRBD1|TRBJ1-5
CASSLDRGAGQPQHF
TGTGCCAGCAGCTTGGACAGGGGCGCGGGGCAGCCCCAGCATTTT
>TRBV6-2/TRBV6-3|-|-|TRBJ1-1
CASSYTAEGTEAFF
TGTGCCAGCAGTTACACGGCGGAGGGCACTGAAGCTTTCTTT
>TRBV7-6|-|-|TRBJ2-7
CASSLSLGELDEQYF
TGTGCCAGCAGCTTAAGTCTCGGGGAGCTGGACGAGCAGTACTTC
>TRBV4-2|-|TRBD2|TRBJ2-2
CASTSGTGELFF
TGTGCCAGCACTAGCGGCACCGGGGAGCTGTTTTTT
>TRBV7-6|-|TRBD1|TRBJ2-7
CASSLGGTGTYEQYF
TGTGCCAGCAGCTTAGGAGGGACAGGGACTTACGAGCAGTACTTC